Reported below is one TCR beta chain. The data were obtained in a study of blood T cell repertoires in COVID-19. CDR1 LNHDA and CDR2 SQIVND come from the germline V gene (reference sequence). The CDR3 spans 15 residues. V gave up 5 bases and J gave up 0 bases, with 12 bases separating them. Some clones are missing from TCRdb's copy, which holds only in-frame ones; the method was immunoSEQ multiplex PCR. Of roughly 240,000 clones in the sample, over 80% were seen once. The clonotype comes from a man aged 60-69 years who had recovered from COVID-19. The specimen sequenced was peripheral blood. V and J are TRBV19 and TRBJ2-3; the D is unclear. CDR3 protein: CASSPLAASTDTQYF. The CDR3 region has the DNA TGTGCCAGTAGTCCCTTAGCAGCTAGCACAGATACGCAGTATTTT.